This T cell receptor beta chain was sequenced for a study of identical twins. Ten or more counts support this clonotype. Its specificity is unknown. A universal primer site was added by template switching, and unique molecular identifiers were carried by the cDNA. TCRdb re-called the 5' RACE reads through MiXCR, storing one row per CDR3 protein. The sample records roughly 720,000 distinct CDR3 sequences, about 20% being singletons. Germline values: CDR1 LGHNA, CDR2 YSLEER. V shed 0 bases and J 2 bases; nucleotides not matched to a gene: 3. The CDR3 contains 16 residues. Study-wide results and limits: Partly confounded zero-insertion analyses could result from invariant MAIT and iNKT cells.

These records were also assigned to another study, of T cells expressing NK-cell markers. In that study: NKG2C+ dominant clonotype frequencies in several donors were roughly 1.0-7.5% of CD8+ T cells.

Sequencing was carried out using PBMCs. The clonotype comes from a woman between 18 and 29 years old in good health. The V call is TRBV4-3, the J call TRBJ2-7, with 11 positions matching TRBD2. CDR3 in amino acids: CASSQDGTSGTYEQYF. In DNA, the CDR3 is TGCGCCAGCAGCCAAGATGGGACTAGCGGAACCTACGAGCAGTACTTC.